The clone carrying this T cell receptor (beta chain) was seen ten or more times. The antigen remains unidentified. This sample is drawn from a study of tumor and adjacent non-tumor tissue in lung cancer. Study-level background: There were 11 to 12 adenocarcinoma, a couple of squamous cell carcinoma and 1 small cell lung cancer cases. Around 4.5 million productive TCRbeta reads were obtained per sample on average.

Trimming took off 3 bases at V and 0 bases at J, with 9 bases between the two ends. CDR3 size: 14 residues. No cell sorting was done before RNA was extracted from the tissue. This non-tumor lung sample came from over 3 cm beyond the tumor edge. Findings and limits, study-wide: Tumor tissue had significantly higher TCR diversity than normal lung. In normal lung, the top 100 clones were significantly more dominant than in tumor.

Three rounds of nested PCR, following a modified ARM-PCR protocol, produced the TCRbeta library. A single record per CDR3 protein comes from TCRdb applying MiXCR to the multiplex PCR reads. In the table there are 43,000 or so distinct CDR3 sequences, 60% of which are singletons. The source of this sequence is a man in his forties or fifties with non-small cell lung cancer. This chain uses TRBV12-3 or TRBV12-4 with TRBJ2-7; D unresolved. Specimen: distant non-tumor lung tissue. CDR3 DNA: TGTGCCAGCAGTTTTGGTGCGTTCTCCTACGAGCAGTACTTC. Translating it yields CASSFGAFSYEQYF.